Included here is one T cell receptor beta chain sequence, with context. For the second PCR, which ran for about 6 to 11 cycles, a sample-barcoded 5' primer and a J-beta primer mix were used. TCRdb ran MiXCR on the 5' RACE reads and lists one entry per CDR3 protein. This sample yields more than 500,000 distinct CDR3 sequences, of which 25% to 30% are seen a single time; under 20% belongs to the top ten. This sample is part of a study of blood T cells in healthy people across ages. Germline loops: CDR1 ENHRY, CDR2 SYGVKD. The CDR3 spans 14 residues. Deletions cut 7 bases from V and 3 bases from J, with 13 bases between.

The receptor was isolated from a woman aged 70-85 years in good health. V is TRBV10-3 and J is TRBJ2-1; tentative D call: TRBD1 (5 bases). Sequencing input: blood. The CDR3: CAIKAQDNYNEQFF. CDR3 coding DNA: TGTGCCATCAAGGCACAGGACAACTACAATGAGCAGTTCTTC.